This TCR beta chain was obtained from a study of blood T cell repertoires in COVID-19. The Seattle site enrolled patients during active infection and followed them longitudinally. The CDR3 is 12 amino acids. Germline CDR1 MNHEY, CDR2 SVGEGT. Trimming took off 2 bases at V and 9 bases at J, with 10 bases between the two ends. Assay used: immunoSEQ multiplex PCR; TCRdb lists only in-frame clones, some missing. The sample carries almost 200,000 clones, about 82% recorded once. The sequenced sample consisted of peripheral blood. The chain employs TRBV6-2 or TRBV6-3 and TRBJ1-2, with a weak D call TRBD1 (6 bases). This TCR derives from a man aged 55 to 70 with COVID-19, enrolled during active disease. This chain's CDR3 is CASSYAQGRYTF. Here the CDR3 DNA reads TGTGCCAGCAGTTACGCACAGGGCCGCTACACCTTC.